This T cell receptor beta chain was identified in a study of T cell responses to AZD1222 COVID-19 vaccine. Clones were sequenced by immunoSEQ multiplex PCR, and TCRdb holds only the in-frame ones, with some missing. This sample yields roughly 120,000 clones, of which roughly 91% are seen a single time; less than 4% belongs to the top ten. Per the germline V gene, CDR1 is SGDLS and CDR2 is YYNGEE. The CDR3 sequence is 13 residues long. The V gene lost 3 bases and the J gene lost 7 bases, with 13 bases spanning the gap. This clone was seen just once. This sequence was found in an adult who received the AZD1222 COVID-19 vaccine. Sequenced here: peripheral blood, sampled 28 days after the second AZD1222 dose. V and J are TRBV9 and TRBJ1-2, with D possibly TRBD1 on 6 matching bases. CDR3 sequence reads: CASSETGYSGYTF. The CDR3 DNA reads as TGTGCCAGCAGCGAAACAGGGTATAGTGGCTACACCTTC.